A selection of T cell receptor beta chains follows, all from one sample in a study of regulatory T cells in long-lasting Graves disease. In TCRdb, the multiplex PCR reads were re-called with MiXCR into one record per CDR3 protein. The repertoire includes over 500,000 distinct CDR3 sequences, roughly 16% of them detected once, and 12% sits in the top ten. The sample also formed part of further work on T cells in Graves' hyperthyroidism and ophthalmopathy.

Sequenced material: peripheral blood mononuclear cells (PBMCs), taken at new diagnosis, from a patient treated with antithyroid drugs. These receptors were collected from a man between 18 and 29 years old with Graves disease. Each CDR3 is given with its conserved first and last residue.

V: TRBV19
CDR3: CASSILPGADTQYF

V: TRBV12-3/TRBV12-4
CDR3: CASSLVGYEETQYF

V: TRBV7-9
CDR3: CASSLAGGPSNSEQFF

V: TRBV2
CDR3: CASGGNEQFF

V: TRBV7-9
CDR3: CASSLDRTTSYEQYF

V: TRBV5-1
CDR3: CASSLRGAGEEQYF

V: TRBV15
CDR3: CATSTGQISNQPQHF

V: TRBV2
CDR3: CASRAGTGSNQPQHF

V: TRBV20-1
CDR3: CSARDSGTGLYEQYF

V: TRBV2
CDR3: CASRVGGLRRTDTQYF

V: TRBV3-1
CDR3: CASSTLADSPNEQYF

V: TRBV2
CDR3: CASILDLGQPQHF

V: TRBV12-3/TRBV12-4
CDR3: CASSTRVIEQYF

V: TRBV7-9
CDR3: CADGTGAGTGELFF

V: TRBV12-3/TRBV12-4
CDR3: CASRETGELFF

V: TRBV24-1
CDR3: CATSHNRGRAGELFF

V: TRBV6-1
CDR3: CASRYRGGTSGIEQFF

V: TRBV15
CDR3: CATSRERDRANTGELFF

V: TRBV6-1
CDR3: CASSHSGSGADTQYF

V: TRBV20-1
CDR3: CSARGRDTNYGYTF

V: TRBV5-1
CDR3: CASSLGALGAGNEQFF

V: TRBV20-1
CDR3: CSARGSGGFSYNEQFF

V: TRBV20-1
CDR3: CSARDLVQGEQFF

V: TRBV12-3/TRBV12-4
CDR3: CASSLTETQYF

V: TRBV30
CDR3: CAWSRSERVSSYNEQFF

V: TRBV20-1
CDR3: CSALRPLNTEAFF

V: TRBV18
CDR3: CASSPRTTSGIGGAEQFF

V: TRBV4-2
CDR3: CASSPGTDENEKLFF

V: TRBV11-2
CDR3: CASSLDPGGNQPQHF

V: TRBV10-1
CDR3: CASKGRQGCGYTF

V: TRBV7-8
CDR3: CASSSLLAGAPGTQYF

V: TRBV5-1
CDR3: CASSTGIGLTANTEAFF

V: TRBV5-1
CDR3: CASSVGQGIEAFF

V: TRBV5-1
CDR3: CASSLLGPRGDEQYF

V: TRBV15
CDR3: CATSRVGDTYEQYF

V: TRBV6-1
CDR3: CASSEDARETQYF

V: TRBV12-5
CDR3: CASALLGGHNQQFF

V: TRBV9
CDR3: CASSVWGDGSHEQYF

V: TRBV18
CDR3: CASLPGTLGEQFF

V: TRBV2
CDR3: CASSEAGQRGTEAFF

V: TRBV10-1
CDR3: CASSAGMGTEAFF

V: TRBV5-1
CDR3: CASSLAGDYGYTF

V: TRBV12-3/TRBV12-4
CDR3: CASSGSNSDTQYF

V: TRBV19
CDR3: CASSRAGGSDEQYF

V: TRBV11-2
CDR3: CASSLSSGGQETQYF

V: TRBV15
CDR3: CATKEGRTNEKLFF

V: TRBV19
CDR3: CASSITFPREAFF

V: TRBV12-3/TRBV12-4
CDR3: CASTPGGGLNSYEQYF

V: TRBV3-1
CDR3: CASSQDIYQETQYF

V: TRBV27
CDR3: CASSGLAGTDTQYF

V: TRBV28
CDR3: CASSFSSRTKVLHGYTF

V: TRBV6-1
CDR3: CASSETDPGLAETQYF

V: TRBV12-3/TRBV12-4
CDR3: CASSGLRDEQFF